This record covers a single T cell receptor beta chain. The sample belongs to a study of blood T cell repertoires in COVID-19. The CDR3 has 14 residues. Trimming removed 0 bases at V and 2 bases at J, with 8 bases between. CDR1 and CDR2 (germline): SGHNT, YYREEE (reference sequence). Per the authors' pipeline: From reference gene primer amplification, estimates of nucleated cell counts were derived. Sequencing was performed with immunoSEQ multiplex PCR; in TCRdb, only in-frame clones are kept and a portion is missing. Clone size and the V and J calls come from that table; the DNA yielded D and trimming. The table shows around 120,000 clones, with more than 60% occurring only once.

V and J are TRBV5-4 and TRBJ2-5, with D maybe TRBD1 (5 bases). This clonotype was obtained from a woman between 65 and 79 years old with acute or convalescent COVID-19. The specimen sequenced was peripheral blood. As DNA, the CDR3 is TGTGCCAGCAGCTTGGGATCAGGGCAAGAGACCCAGTACTTC. It codes for CASSLGSGQETQYF. Full variable domain (outside the CDR3, taken from reference TRBV5-4 and TRBJ2-5): ETGVTQSPTHLIKTRGQQVTLRCSSQSGHNTVSWYQQALGQGPQFIFQYYREEENGRGNFPPRFSGLQFPNYSSELNVNALELDDSALYLCASSLGSGQETQYFGPGTRLLVL.